This TCR beta chain is drawn from a study of vaccination and CD4 T cells after COVID-19 (dated by TCRdb to about 2022). Looking at the study overall: Every convalescent patient had a positive nasal swab PCR test for SARS-CoV-2, with mild disease in about nine patients and severe disease in one. In roughly eleven COVID-19 convalescent patients and several infection-naive healthy vaccine recipients, the spike-specific CD4+ TCR repertoire before mRNA vaccination was compared with the repertoire after mRNA vaccination. Participants received two doses of either the Pfizer-BioNTech BNT162b2 vaccine (n=8) or the Moderna mRNA-1273 vaccine (n=2). Control cultures used a CEFX viral epitope pool as positive control, an HIV-1 Nef peptide pool as negative control, or no peptide. In the convalescent cohort there were six males and four females, among whom were two Hispanic individuals, seven Caucasians, two Asians and one multiracial person. Post-COVID blood samples from convalescent patients were collected a median of about 100 days after diagnosis, with a range of roughly 30 to 161 days. The time from the second vaccine dose to post-vaccine blood sampling had a median of roughly 72 days and ranged from about 14 to 250 days. For stimulating the cultures, overlapping spike peptide pools were used, derived from SARS-CoV-2 as well as from the common cold coronaviruses HCoV-NL63, HCoV-OC43 and HCoV-229E. Here is what the overall study found, with its caveats: Although the median number of SARS-CoV-2-reactive clonotypes went up from approximately 20 after infection to 38 after vaccination, the increase was not significant. In convalescent patients, a median roughly 85% of post-vaccine SARS-CoV-2-reactive clones were detected only after vaccination, and vaccine-specific priming was suggested by this finding. Of the vaccine-specific clones found in convalescent patients, nearly all (304 of 307) were mono-reactive for SARS-CoV-2 spike instead of being cross-reactive with common cold coronaviruses. Only a relatively small number of convalescent patients were included in the study, and early timepoints following natural infection were not analyzed.

The library was produced with PCR. At the Johns Hopkins FTIC core, DNA from the cultured CD4+ T cells underwent TCR sequencing with the Oncomine TCR Beta short-read assay. Genomic DNA was extracted from the cultured CD4+ T cells with the QIAamp micro DNA kit. The Oncomine TCR Beta libraries from cultured CD4+ T cells were pooled using unique dual indexes and then sequenced on an Illumina iSeq 100. The original pipeline was this. Non-productive sequences were removed, and CDR3s that did not start with C, did not end with F or W, or were shorter than 7 amino acids were discarded. Antigen-specific clonotypes were identified using the MANAFEST web application through comparison of peptide-stimulated wells with reference and other culture wells. Positive clones required FDR below 0.05, an odds ratio above 5, and productive frequency above 0.1% in at least two of three replicate wells. Clonotypes that were significantly expanded in both SARS-CoV-2 spike wells and at least one common cold coronavirus spike condition were defined as cross-reactive. Levenshtein distances (stringdist) and unrooted phylogenetic trees (ape) in R version 3.6.1 were used to assess CDR3 homology. The public reads were reanalyzed by TCRdb: fastp trimming at Q25, MiXCR alignment, in-frame beta chains only. Every CDR3 protein is listed once, alongside the most common genes and DNA of its rows. The V and J calls reflect TCRdb's pipeline rather than the authors' work. For this sample the table gives roughly 4,700 distinct CDR3 sequences, of which about 57% were detected only once. The ten largest clones add up to 35% to 40% of the sample.

To note about this clonotype: It lacks a known antigen. Base qualities are not at hand, and no much larger clone is one base apart.

Explained via the paper, the treatment or condition label denotes: approximately nine-day PBMC culture with coronavirus spike peptide pools or control peptides (ViraFEST assay). The ViraFEST assay, used in the study, expanded antigen-specific T cells with peptide pools and then identified the expanded clonotypes through TCR sequencing. The convalescent patients' positive SARS-CoV-2 PCR tests fell between March and December 2020, which was before the Alpha, Beta and Delta variants emerged in the United States. PBMCs were cultured at around 2.2 million per well in IMDM supplemented with roughly 5.2% human AB serum and about 9.6 IU/ml IL-2, with about 10 ug/ml peptide pools added. On days 3 and 7, half of the culture medium was replaced with fresh IL-2-containing medium. After 10 to 11 days of culture, CD4+ T cells were isolated by negative selection with the EasySep CD4+ T cell isolation kit. Ficoll-Paque Plus gradient centrifugation was used to isolate PBMCs from whole blood, and the isolated PBMCs were then either used fresh or cryopreserved at -140C. Culture conditions were generally each tested in triplicate wells.

Deletion took 3 bases off V and 7 bases off J, with a span of 9 bases between the germline ends. From its cysteine to its phenylalanine, the CDR3 spans 12 amino acids. The read is trimmed to its CDR3 DNA, 36 bases read in frame from base 1. Via the germline V gene (reference sequence), CDR1 is LNHDA and CDR2 SQIVND. The V and J segments used are TRBV19 and TRBJ1-2, with the D gene not clear enough to name. This receptor was identified in a human donor who had recovered from COVID-19. The sequenced sample consisted of CD4+ T cells from blood, cultured in vitro. The CDR3 region has the sequence CASSMGRTGYTF. The DNA sequence is TGTGCCAGTAGTATGGGCAGAACTGGCTACACCTTC.